What follows is one T cell receptor (beta chain) and its context. This clone came up a few times. Its specific antigen is unknown. Base qualities are not provided; no much larger clone lies one nucleotide away. Each donor gave one peripheral blood draw, approximately 0.11 L on average, collected into heparinised tubes. A BD FACSAria II and a panel including CD45RO, CCR7, CD25, CD127, CD95 and CD27 were used to sort naive, central memory, regulatory and stem cell-like memory CD4+ T cells. All sorted populations exceeded 95% purity. PBMCs were isolated immediately by Lymphoprep density gradient centrifugation and stained directly without culture. Samples were stained and sorted in pairs, with one healthy donor and one patient per experiment, so that batch effects were minimized. The entire isolated RNA was reverse transcribed using the High Capacity cDNA Reverse Transcription Kit, and thus expressed TCRB transcripts were sequenced. For stem cell-like memory T cell samples, survey-depth immunoSEQ sequencing was used, averaging around 1 million total reads per sample. Sorted cells were lysed in RLT buffer, and RNA was extracted using DNase-treated RNeasy Micro or Mini kits according to cell number. Each cell subset was processed on its own to prevent cross-contamination, while patient and healthy donor samples were processed together. The immunoSEQ multiplex PCR was used to amplify TCRB sequences from cDNA, generating 87-bp fragments that spanned the CDR3 region. Sequencing of the amplicons was done on the Illumina HiSeq platform. The authors processed their data as follows. Synthetic template baselines were used to correct PCR bias computationally, reads within Hamming distance 2 were collapsed together, and singletons that could not be merged were discarded. Reads were aligned against IMGT to assign V, D and J genes, CDR3 length and insertions or deletions at six rearrangement sites. Within each subset, clonotype counts were normalized to the number of sorted cells before true diversity and Gini coefficients were calculated with the tcR R package. The overlap coefficient, calculated on TCRB nucleotide sequences, was used to quantify repertoire sharing. Here the immuneACCESS table is served through TCRdb, limited to in-frame sequences with V and J called. Missing clones are a known gap in these copies; in checked studies unresolved V genes cover under half, and the rest lacks a known reason. Clone size and the V and J calls come from that table; the DNA yielded D and trimming. The sample yields 45,000 to 60,000 clones; roughly 48% were counted once. The top ten hold roughly 0.13% of the sample.

Based on the germline V gene, the CDR1 and CDR2 sequences are MDHEN and SYDVKM. The CDR3, from cysteine to phenylalanine, totals 12 residues. Kept here is only the CDR3 DNA, which spans 36 bases and is read in frame from base 1. A distance of 8 bases separates the germline ends of V and J, which lose 2 bases and 6 bases respectively. The data are from a study of beta chain features in type 1 diabetes (dated by TCRdb to 2017 to 2018). Context from the whole study: Mean age, gender distribution, total cell number and subset yield did not differ between patients and healthy donors. In the study, TCRB repertoires of sorted circulating CD4+ T cell subsets from recently diagnosed type 1 diabetes patients were compared with those of matched healthy donors. A total of approximately 110,000,000 sorted cells were examined across all samples, and a strong correlation was observed between cell number per subset and RNA yield. Regulatory and stem cell-like memory subsets were isolated from only 8 patients and roughly 8 healthy donors, whereas naive and central memory subsets came from all 30 or so donors. Overall study outcomes, separate from this receptor: Because cDNA was sequenced instead of genomic DNA, activated cells with high expression could be over-represented, although the groups did not differ in activation or CD3 levels. At VDJ recombination sites, patients with type 1 diabetes made fewer insertions and deleted more nucleotides, a pattern implying thymic rearrangement abnormalities. PCR might favor shorter templates, but patient and control samples were amplified and corrected together, so any skew would affect both groups equally. A moderate but significant shortening of TCRB CDR3 length was observed in type 1 diabetes patients in all four CD4+ subsets. Naive, central memory and regulatory TCRB repertoires appeared to be more alike among patients than among healthy donors. Only small numbers of individuals were included in the HLA sub-analyses, which left unresolved whether HLA type had any influence on TCRB rearrangement.

This clonotype was sampled from a man aged 30 to 45 with type 1 diabetes. What was sequenced was stem cell memory CD4+ T cells from blood. The cell subset or site label here, explained by the study, means: stem cell-like memory CD4+ T cells. This chain joins TRBV28 to TRBJ2-7; a tentative D match to TRBD1 spans 5 bases. The sequenced DNA is TGTGCCAGCAGTTTACCAGGGTTCGAGCAGTACTTC. This is translated as CASSLPGFEQYF.